This TCR beta chain was obtained from a study of regulatory T cells in long-lasting Graves disease (dated by TCRdb to the early 2020s). At the level of the whole study: Persistent Graves' disease was defined as persistently positive TSH receptor autoantibodies together with antithyroid drug treatment for over 5 years. Persistent Graves' disease patients were compared with newly diagnosed Graves' disease patients by peripheral blood TCR sequencing and RNA sequencing. The study was conducted in China and was registered as a clinical trial. A total of around 35 samples underwent TCR sequencing: some 13 from persistent and around 20 from newly diagnosed Graves' disease patients. Persistent Graves' disease patients in the clinical cohort had taken antithyroid drugs for 9 to 11 years on average.

The CDR3 runs 18 residues from the cysteine to the phenylalanine. Here the CDR3 DNA is all that survives: 54 bases in frame from base 1. Reading the germline V gene gives CDR1 SGHTA and CDR2 FQGNSA. Clipping removes 0 bases from V and 0 bases from J, with 8 as the unmatched junction base count. The time point label, as the study defines it: persistent/refractory GD, antithyroid drugs over 5 years with positive TRAb. For both TCR sequencing and RNA sequencing, RNA was extracted from PBMCs in TRIzol. Graves' disease was diagnosed according to American Thyroid Association guidelines. Recruitment of patients was carried out at an endocrinology department in Xi'an, China. Each patient gave approximately 8.8 milliliters of peripheral blood, collected in an EDTA anticoagulant tube. Ficoll Paque Plus density gradient separation was used to isolate PBMCs, and no additional T cell sorting was done. RNA quality was checked with an Agilent 2100 Bioanalyzer and agarose gel, and concentration with a NanoDrop 2000.

Study-level results and caveats: A larger number of public clonotypes was shared among persistent patients (approximately 2,600) than among newly diagnosed patients (around 880). Compared with newly diagnosed patients, persistent Graves' disease patients had lower TCR Shannon entropy and fewer highly expanded clones, which suggests clonal expansion. The small sample size was acknowledged by the authors as a limitation that may reduce accuracy. TRBV28, TRBJ1-2 and TRBJ2-5 were preferentially used in persistent disease, while TRBV20-1 and TRBJ2-1 were favored in newly diagnosed disease. Sequencing and analysis were restricted to the TCR beta chain. Because the primary lesion, thyroid tissue, could not be accessed, the study looked at peripheral blood alone.

Comments on this clonotype: What this receptor recognizes is not known. No much larger clonotype is one base removed from it; base qualities were not supplied.

Library creation used multiplex PCR. The sequencer was an Illumina HiSeq 4000. iRepertoire HTBI primers and Arm-PCR amplification of CDR3 regions were used to construct TCR beta libraries. Before sequencing, the PCR products underwent gel purification. The original pipeline was this. Gene usage analysis of CDR3 amino acid clonotypes used the 60 to 75 TRBV and more than 13 TRBJ segments found across samples. COPE and FqMerger were used to merge filtered high-quality paired reads into contigs. BLAST was used to align contigs to IMGT TRBV, TRBD and TRBJ reference genes, and CDR3 was defined according to IMGT. Any clonotype with a frequency above 0.1% was classified as a highly expanded clone. Shannon entropy was used to measure repertoire diversity, and the Gini coefficient was used to measure V-J evenness. Public clonotypes were defined as clonotypes shared by more than one individual. Starting from the raw public reads, TCRdb applied fastp trimming at Q25, assembled clones with MiXCR and retained in-frame beta chains. Every distinct CDR3 protein forms one entry, paired with its most common genes and DNA. V and J calls and clone size were set by TCRdb, not the authors. This sample holds nearly 350,000 distinct CDR3 sequences; roughly a fifth were observed only once. The ten biggest clones cover less than 35% of the sample.

The sample was peripheral blood mononuclear cells (PBMCs), taken when the disease was refractory, from a patient treated with antithyroid drugs. The rearrangement joined TRBV7-2 to TRBJ2-3, with 8 junctional bases fitting TRBD2. The sequence was obtained from a female donor with Graves disease. The DNA reads as follows: TGTGCCAGCAGCTTAGCTACTCAGCCTAGCGGGAGCACAGATACGCAGTATTTT. This translates into CASSLATQPSGSTDTQYF.